These 20 T cell receptor beta chains share one sample of origin, sequenced in a study of CD8 T cells in ankylosing spondylitis. General study results and limits: It appeared that ankylosing spondylitis blood was characterized by a TCR beta motif of fewer than 10 highly homologous variants.

These receptors have no known antigen. One entry per CDR3 protein results from TCRdb running MiXCR on the 5' RACE reads. The top ten hold roughly a sixth of the sample, which has a few hundred thousand distinct CDR3 sequences, 20% to 25% seen once. Sequencing was performed on blood, either unsorted or a sorted T cell fraction (not recorded which). These receptors came from a male donor with ankylosing spondylitis.

At least ten counts were recorded for this clonotype. This chain links TRBV5-1 with TRBJ2-5; 11 bases are shared with TRBD2. The ends lost 0 bases at V and 2 bases at J; junction bases unmatched: 3. The CDR3 length is 16 residues. The germline V gene has CDR1 SGHRS and CDR2 YFSETQ. CDR3 sequence: CASSLAGTSGQETQYF. The CDR3 DNA follows: TGCGCCAGCAGCTTGGCGGGGACTAGCGGACAAGAGACCCAGTACTTC.

This clonotype was detected a few times. This sequence joins TRBV6-4 and TRBJ2-3; 13 positions match TRBD2. Trimming removed 1 base from V and 3 bases from J; junction bases left unmatched: 7. Germline CDR1 is MRHNA and CDR2 is SNTAGT. CDR3 length: 18 residues. The CDR3 coding sequence is TGTGCCAGCAGTGACTGGACTAGCGGGAGATGGAGGACAGATACGCAGTATTTT. Its protein product is CASSDWTSGRWRTDTQYF.

The V and J genes are TRBV5-6 and TRBJ1-2, with TRBD1 matching 8 bases. V dropped 1 base and J dropped 2; count of bases not matched to a gene: 7. The CDR3 spans 16 residues. CDR1 and CDR2 from the germline V gene are SGHDT and YYEEEE. CDR3 sequence: CASSLFGWTGNYGYTF. The CDR3 bases are TGTGCCAGCAGCTTGTTTGGATGGACAGGGAACTATGGCTACACCTTC.

This clonotype has a handful of counts. This chain uses TRBV5-1 with TRBJ2-1; maybe TRBD2 (6 bases). The ends were cut back, 4 bases at V and 8 bases at J, with 13 bases in the middle. CDR1 SGHRS and CDR2 YFSETQ come from the germline V gene. The CDR3 spans 13 residues. The CDR3 nucleotides read TGCGCCAGCAGCCAGACTAGAAGCCATGAGCAGTTCTTC. Translating it yields CASSQTRSHEQFF.

V usage is TRBV29-1 and J usage is TRBJ1-1, with 8 positions matching TRBD1. J was trimmed by 4 bases and V by 8 bases; bases with no gene match: 6. This CDR3 contains 12 residues. Germline CDR1 is SQVTM and CDR2 is ANQGSEA. The CDR3 DNA is TGCAGCACGACAGGGGATCGCACTGAAGCTTTCTTT. It codes for CSTTGDRTEAFF.

V usage is TRBV7-2 and J usage is TRBJ2-2, with a tentative D call TRBD1 (6 bases). Germline V CDR1 and CDR2: SGHTA, FQGNSA. This CDR3 is built from 15 residues. V gave up 5 bases and J gave up 7 bases, with 17 bases separating them. The CDR3 coding sequence is TGTGCCAGCAGCCTCCAGGTGGGGGCTGGCGGGGAGCTGTTTTTT. Translation: CASSLQVGAGGELFF.

This clonotype was seen only a few times. V and J are TRBV29-1 and TRBJ1-5, with TRBD1 matching over 9 bases. This CDR3 spans 13 amino acids. Germline CDR1 and CDR2: SQVTM and ANQGSEA. J lost 5 bases, V lost 7 bases, and 6 bases had no gene match. The CDR3 DNA sequence: TGCAGCGGCTCACAGGGGGCCTATCAGCCCCAGCATTTT. Translation: CSGSQGAYQPQHF.

J is TRBJ1-4 and V is TRBV4-1, with unresolved D. The CDR3 totals 12 residues. Trimming removed 0 bases at V and 10 bases at J, with 6 bases between. The germline V gene has CDR1 MGHRA and CDR2 YSYEKL. In DNA form, the CDR3 reads TGCGCCAGCAGCCAAGAAGGAGGAAAACTGTTTTTT. Its translation is CASSQEGGKLFF.

The chain carries TRBV15 and TRBJ1-2, with unresolved D. The CDR3 is 13 amino acids. CDR1 and CDR2 (germline): LNHNV, YYDKDF (reference sequence). Between the trimmed V and J ends, which lost 3 bases and 4 bases, there was a span of 9 bases. The CDR3 nucleotides are TGTGCCACCAGCAGGACCGGGATCTATGGCTACACCTTC. This codes for CATSRTGIYGYTF. The full variable domain, its missing parts supplied by reference TRBV15 and TRBJ1-2, is DAMVIQNPRYQVTQFGKPVTLSCSQTLNHNVMYWYQQKSSQAPKLLFHYYDKDFNNEADTPDNFQSRRPNTSFCFLDIRSPGLGDTAMYLCATSRTGIYGYTFGSGTRLTVV.

This clonotype was counted between two and nine times. The chain couples TRBV6-1 to TRBJ2-7; D uncertain. CDR1 is MNHNS and CDR2 is SASEGT in the germline V gene. The CDR3 totals 14 residues. V lost 7 bases to trimming and J lost 1 base, with 14 bases between them. For the CDR3, the DNA is TGTGCCAGCACCTATACGCGCGGATCCTACGAGCAGTACTTC. It yields the protein CASTYTRGSYEQYF.

This sequence joins TRBV2 and TRBJ2-2; the D gene is possibly TRBD2 (6 bases). Germline CDR1 reads SNHLY; CDR2 reads FYNNEI. CDR3 length equals 14 residues. Trimming removed 7 bases from V and 0 bases from J, with 9 bases in between. In nucleotides, the CDR3 is TGTGCCAGCACCGGGACTCCGAACACCGGGGAGCTGTTTTTT. As protein: CASTGTPNTGELFF. The complete variable domain, with remaining parts taken from reference TRBV2 and TRBJ2-2, reads EPEVTQTPSHQVTQMGQEVILRCVPISNHLYFYWYRQILGQKVEFLVSFYNNEISEKSEIFDDQFSVERPDGSNFTLKIRSTKLEDSAMYFCASTGTPNTGELFFGEGSRLTVL.

This clonotype was observed a handful of times. The genes are TRBV27 and TRBJ2-1; 7 bases fit TRBD1. The CDR3 extends over 15 amino acids. J lost 6 bases, V lost 5 bases, and 10 bases had no gene match. Germline V gives CDR1 MNHEY, CDR2 SMNVEV (reference sequence). This chain's CDR3 is CASSQGRDRGNEQFF. The CDR3 nucleotides read TGTGCCAGCAGTCAGGGCCGGGACAGAGGCAATGAGCAGTTCTTC.

This clonotype was seen a handful of times. This CDR3 reads CSATGTSGRARNEQFF. The CDR3 nucleotides read TGCAGTGCAACCGGGACTAGCGGGAGGGCCCGTAATGAGCAGTTCTTC. The chain joins TRBV20-1 to TRBJ2-1, with 16 positions matching TRBD2. Germline CDR1 DFQATT, CDR2 SNEGSKA (reference sequence). The CDR3 consists of 16 residues. Trimming cost V 6 bases and J 7 bases; bases outside gene matches: 9.

This clonotype has a count of ten or more. One junction end disagrees with the germline gene, perhaps due to a read error. The V and J genes are TRBV5-1 and TRBJ1-5; perhaps TRBD1 as D (5 bases). Germline-derived CDR1 and CDR2 are SGHRS and YFSETQ. The length of the CDR3 is 13 residues. As DNA, the CDR3 is TGTGCCAGCAGTTTGGGGGTTGACCAGCCCCAGCATTTT. It encodes CASSLGVDQPQHF. The whole variable domain, filled in from reference TRBV5-1 and TRBJ1-5, reads KAGVTQTPRYLIKTRGQQVTLSCSPISGHRSVSWYQQTPGQGLQFLFEYFSETQRNKGNFPGRFSGRQFSNSRSEMNVSTLELGDSALYLCASSLGVDQPQHFGDGTRLSIL.

In nucleotides, the CDR3 is TGCAGTGCTCGTAAGGGGCTCCAAGGGGGCATTGAGCCCCAGCATTTT. Translated, it gives CSARKGLQGGIEPQHF. V usage is TRBV20-1 and J usage is TRBJ1-5; 7 bases map to TRBD1. Germline values: CDR1 DFQATT, CDR2 SNEGSKA (reference sequence). The CDR3 runs to 16 residues. V lost 5 bases and J lost 8; bases outside the gene matches: 18.

The CDR3 region is CASSSSPLAGHYEQYF. CDR3 sequence (DNA): TGTGCCAGCAGTTCCTCCCCGCTAGCGGGGCACTACGAGCAGTACTTC. This chain connects TRBV6-5 to TRBJ2-7, with 9 bases matching TRBD2. This CDR3 spans 16 amino acids. CDR1 is MNHEY, CDR2 SVGAGI, per germline. After removal of 4 bases from V and 3 bases from J, the junction contained 10 bases not matched to a gene.

In nucleotides, the CDR3 is TGTGCCAGCAGCCGCATAGCCGGACGGAGCTCCTACAATGAGCAGTTCTTC. Protein sequence: CASSRIAGRSSYNEQFF. V is TRBV5-6 and J is TRBJ2-1; D is unclear. V lost 4 bases, J lost 0 bases, and 17 bases lay in between. Germline values: CDR1 SGHDT, CDR2 YYEEEE. The CDR3 totals 17 residues.

The chain couples TRBV20-1 to TRBJ2-1, with D possibly matching TRBD2 (5 bases). Germline V gives CDR1 DFQATT, CDR2 SNEGSKA (reference sequence). Trimming shortened V by 3 bases and J by 6 bases, and 12 bases separated the two germline ends. The CDR3 spans 13 residues. Written as DNA, the CDR3 is TGCAGTGCTAGTACTAGTGGGTTCAATGAGCAGTTCTTC. Translated: CSASTSGFNEQFF.

This clonotype has a handful of counts. The rearrangement uses TRBV7-2 and TRBJ2-4; D might be TRBD2 (5 bases). Germline CDR1 is SGHTA and CDR2 is FQGNSA. The CDR3 length is 17 residues. V lost 1 base and J 5 bases, leaving 18 bases between the germline ends. The CDR3 sequence is CASSLVASSRSQNIQYF. The CDR3 coding sequence is TGTGCCAGCAGCTTAGTTGCGTCTAGCAGGTCGCAAAACATTCAGTACTTC.

The chain links TRBV5-1 to TRBJ2-3; 14 bases match TRBD2. The trim removed 0 bases at V and 3 bases at J, leaving 3 bases unmatched. The CDR3 loop spans 17 amino acids. Germline values: CDR1 SGHRS, CDR2 YFSETQ. The CDR3 region is CASSLGLAGGITDTQYF. DNA for the CDR3: TGCGCCAGCAGCTTGGGACTAGCGGGAGGGATAACAGATACGCAGTATTTT.